This record concerns one T cell receptor (beta chain) sequence. Antigen: not known. PCR amplification relied on 60 Vbeta primers (plus 13 Jbeta primers). Some clones are missing from TCRdb's copy, which holds only in-frame ones; the method was immunoSEQ multiplex PCR. This table has more than 90,000 clones, roughly 80% appearing once. The CDR3 runs 16 residues. Germline V CDR1 and CDR2: SQVTM, ANQGSEA. V was shortened by 2 bases and J by 2 bases, with 18 bases between the two germline ends. The data were obtained in a study of cytomegalovirus exposure and HLA in healthy donors. Findings and caveats of the study: When presence/absence was analysed, sequencing depth was taken to be roughly uniform across donors.

This TCR was recovered from a man aged 35-49 years in good health and CMV-seropositive. Specimen: PBMCs. This sequence joins TRBV29-1 and TRBJ2-5; a possible D gene is TRBD2 (6 bases). The CDR3 sequence is CSVEHPSGRRQETQYF. CDR3 nucleotides: TGCAGCGTTGAACACCCATCCGGGAGAAGGCAAGAGACCCAGTACTTC.